A single sample gave rise to the 29 T cell receptor beta chains below, sequenced in a study of blood T cell repertoires in COVID-19. The repertoire was sequenced with immunoSEQ multiplex PCR; TCRdb's copy has only in-frame clones and lacks some. The sample yields tens of thousands of clones, roughly 80% seen once. What was sequenced was peripheral blood. These TCRs come from a human donor in a cohort sampled during active COVID-19.

The genes are TRBV6-5 and TRBJ1-6; D remains unclear. Germline V gene sequence: CDR1 MNHEY, CDR2 SVGAGI. V lost 6 bases, J lost 9 bases, and 15 bases lay in between. This CDR3 contains 14 residues. The CDR3 is CASSRAKRGSPLHF. CDR3 DNA: TGTGCCAGCAGCCGCGCGAAGCGGGGTTCACCCCTCCACTTT.

The J gene is TRBJ1-4, the V gene TRBV5-6; 8 positions agree with TRBD1. The CDR3 is 15 residues long. Losses at the gene ends were 7 bases for V and 7 bases for J; bases not matched to a gene: 12. CDR1 is SGHDT, CDR2 YYEEEE, per germline. In nucleotides, the CDR3 is TGTGCCAGCGGAAGTACAGGGGGGTTCCCTGAAAAACTGTTTTTT. This sequence encodes CASGSTGGFPEKLFF.

The chain employs TRBV13 and TRBJ1-2; 7 bases are a match to TRBD1. The germline V gene encodes CDR1 PRHDT and CDR2 FYEKMQ (reference sequence). The CDR3 runs 15 residues. V trimming: 5 bases; J trimming: 7 bases; junction bases outside the gene matches: 13. The CDR3 region has the DNA TGTGCCAGCAGCGTACAGGGGTCACGATTGGGTGGCTACACCTTC. Protein: CASSVQGSRLGGYTF. Full variable domain (outside the CDR3, taken from reference TRBV13 and TRBJ1-2): AAGVIQSPRHLIKEKRETATLKCYPIPRHDTVYWYQQGPGQDPQFLISFYEKMQSDKGSIPDRFSAQQFSDYHSELNMSSLELGDSALYFCASSVQGSRLGGYTFGSGTRLTVV.

V and J are TRBV6-5 and TRBJ1-2; TRBD1 aligns across 7 bases. The CDR3 contains 14 residues. The J segment lost 5 bases and the V segment lost 5 bases, leaving 8 bases of the junction unmatched. In germline, CDR1 is MNHEY, CDR2 SVGAGI. CDR3 coding DNA: TGTGCCAGCAGTCCCGGGACAGCCGTTTATGGCTACACCTTC. Protein: CASSPGTAVYGYTF.

J is TRBJ1-1 and V is TRBV25-1; 7 nucleotides agree with TRBD1. Germline CDR1 is MGHDK and CDR2 is SYGVNS. The ends lost 1 base at V and 6 bases at J; junction bases unmatched: 5. The CDR3 runs 14 residues. This CDR3 is CASSESHGQAEAFF. CDR3 in DNA: TGTGCCAGCAGTGAATCCCACGGACAGGCTGAAGCTTTCTTT.

CDR3 amino acids: CASSIQLESGNTIYF. CDR3 nucleotide sequence: TGTGCCAGTAGTATTCAATTAGAATCTGGAAACACCATATATTTT. The V and J genes are TRBV19 and TRBJ1-3, with no clear D. Germline CDR1 is LNHDA and CDR2 is SQIVND (reference sequence). The CDR3 has 15 amino acids. V lost 3 bases to trimming and J lost 1 base, with 10 bases between them.

The chain uses TRBV29-1 and TRBJ1-2; perhaps TRBD1 as D (6 bases). From germline, CDR1 is SQVTM and CDR2 ANQGSEA. Trimming removed 3 bases from V and 8 bases from J, with 28 bases in between. The CDR3 is 17 residues long. The CDR3 coding sequence is TGCAGCGTTGACAAAGGTAGTCGGCAGGGGTCATCGGGCGGCTACACCTTC. Protein product: CSVDKGSRQGSSGGYTF.

This clone has only a few counts. The genes are TRBV19 and TRBJ2-1; 7 bases are a match to TRBD1. The CDR3 loop spans 14 amino acids. Germline loops: CDR1 LNHDA, CDR2 SQIVND (reference sequence). The J segment lost 3 bases and the V segment lost 1 base, leaving 0 bases of the junction unmatched. CDR3: CASSIGQGYNEQFF. The CDR3 DNA sequence: TGTGCCAGTAGTATAGGACAGGGCTACAATGAGCAGTTCTTC. Supplemented by reference TRBV19 and TRBJ2-1, the full variable domain reads DGGITQSPKYLFRKEGQNVTLSCEQNLNHDAMYWYRQDPGQGLRLIYYSQIVNDFQKGDIAEGYSVSREKKESFPLTVTSAQKNPTAFYLCASSIGQGYNEQFFGPGTRLTVL.

The chain uses TRBV5-1 and TRBJ2-3, with D hard to call. Looked up from germline, CDR1 is SGHRS and CDR2 is YFSETQ. Trimming took off 1 base at V and 2 bases at J, with 5 bases between the two ends. This CDR3 has 13 residues. CDR3 in amino acids: CASSLTSTDTQYF. The CDR3 region has the DNA TGCGCCAGCAGCTTGACATCCACAGATACGCAGTATTTT.

The chain joins TRBV18 to TRBJ1-5; TRBD1 might be the D (5 bases). The CDR3 length is 16 residues. Trimming took off 3 bases at V and 3 bases at J, with 15 bases between the two ends. CDR1 is KGHSH, CDR2 LQKENI, per germline. The CDR3 DNA follows: TGTGCCAGCTCACCCGCCCAGGGTCAGTACAATCAGCCCCAGCATTTT. Translation gives CASSPAQGQYNQPQHF. Together with reference TRBV18 and TRBJ1-5, the CDR3 gives the full variable domain: NAGVMQNPRHLVRRRGQEARLRCSPMKGHSHVYWYRQLPEEGLKFMVYLQKENIIDESGMPKERFSAEFPKEGPSILRIQQVVRGDSAAYFCASSPAQGQYNQPQHFGDGTRLSIL.

V is TRBV5-4 and J is TRBJ1-2, with 11 bases matching TRBD1. Germline CDR1 reads SGHNT; CDR2 reads YYREEE (reference sequence). Trimming at V came to 1 base and at J to 12 bases, leaving 8 bases not matched to a gene. The CDR3 is 14 amino acids. The CDR3 DNA follows: TGTGCCAGCAGCTTGCTCGGGACAGGGGGGATCCACACCTTC. Encoded protein: CASSLLGTGGIHTF. The full variable domain, completed using reference TRBV5-4 and TRBJ1-2, is ETGVTQSPTHLIKTRGQQVTLRCSSQSGHNTVSWYQQALGQGPQFIFQYYREEENGRGNFPPRFSGLQFPNYSSELNVNALELDDSALYLCASSLLGTGGIHTFGSGTRLTVV.

The rearrangement joins TRBV18 to TRBJ2-1; 10 bases are shared with TRBD1. Germline CDR1 and CDR2: KGHSH and LQKENI. The CDR3 is 20 amino acids. V lost 1 base to trimming and J lost 4 bases; unmatched junction nucleotides: 16. The CDR3 here is CASSPRSVGQGPQEYNEQFF. The CDR3 DNA sequence: TGTGCCAGCTCACCACGTTCGGTGGGACAGGGGCCCCAAGAGTACAATGAGCAGTTCTTC.

The V gene is TRBV5-1, the J gene TRBJ2-7, with TRBD2 matching over 10 bases. J gave up 3 bases and V 2 bases, and 8 bases lay outside the gene matches. CDR3 length equals 16 residues. The germline V gene has CDR1 SGHRS and CDR2 YFSETQ. CDR3: CASSFKLAGEGYEQYF. The CDR3 nucleotides are TGCGCCAGCAGCTTTAAGCTAGCGGGAGAGGGCTACGAGCAGTACTTC.

This clone occurred a few times. The V gene is TRBV5-5, the J gene TRBJ2-7, with TRBD1 identical over 10 bases. Per the germline V gene, CDR1 is SGHKS and CDR2 is YYEKEE (reference sequence). The CDR3 totals 13 residues. V dropped 4 bases and J dropped 4; count of bases not matched to a gene: 2. CDR3 residues: CASSRQGAYEQYF. The CDR3 coding sequence is TGTGCCAGCAGCCGACAGGGGGCATACGAGCAGTACTTC.

The chain recombines TRBV2 with TRBJ2-1; 9 bases agree with TRBD2. CDR1 and CDR2 from the germline V gene are SNHLY and FYNNEI. The length of the CDR3 is 18 residues. V shed 6 bases and J 1 base; nucleotides not matched to a gene: 13. Here the CDR3 DNA reads TGTGCCAGCAGGCCCCTGACTAGCGGTCACCTTTCCTACAATGAGCAGTTCTTC. Its protein is CASRPLTSGHLSYNEQFF.

The V and J genes are TRBV11-2 and TRBJ2-3; 11 nucleotides match TRBD2. The V segment lost 6 bases and the J segment 5 bases; nucleotides outside the gene matches: 7. Germline-derived CDR1 and CDR2 are SGHAT and FQNNGV. CDR3 length equals 15 residues. The CDR3 reads CASSTSGRNLDTQYF. The CDR3 DNA sequence: TGTGCCAGCAGTACTAGCGGGAGAAATTTAGATACGCAGTATTTT.

The chain carries TRBV7-2 and TRBJ2-7, with D perhaps matching TRBD1 (6 bases). Germline V gene lookup returns CDR1 SGHTA and CDR2 FQGNSA. Between the trimmed V and J ends, which lost 8 bases and 4 bases, there was a span of 18 bases. The CDR3 has 14 amino acids. This CDR3 reads CASLQNRDTYEQYF. Here the CDR3 DNA reads TGTGCCAGCCTCCAGAACAGGGATACGTACGAGCAGTACTTC.

The chain is built from TRBV7-2 and TRBJ2-3, with D tentatively TRBD2 (6 bases). V was cut by 5 bases and J by 2 bases, with 14 bases left in between. Germline V gene lookup returns CDR1 SGHTA and CDR2 FQGNSA. This CDR3 has 15 amino acids. The CDR3 loop is CASSRDSALTDTQYF. As DNA, the CDR3 is TGTGCCAGCAGCCGGGACTCCGCCCTCACAGATACGCAGTATTTT. Combining the CDR3 with reference TRBV7-2 and TRBJ2-3 gives the whole variable domain GAGVSQSPSNKVTEKGKDVELRCDPISGHTALYWYRQSLGQGLEFLIYFQGNSAPDKSGLPSDRFSAERTGGSVSTLTIQRTQQEDSAVYLCASSRDSALTDTQYFGPGTRLTVL.

The J gene is TRBJ2-1, the V gene TRBV27, with 8 positions matching TRBD2. The CDR3 is 14 residues long. With V trimmed by 7 bases and J by 8 bases, 10 bases remained unmatched. Germline CDR1 MNHEY, CDR2 SMNVEV (reference sequence). CDR3 protein: CASKKRREAYEQFF. CDR3 DNA: TGTGCCAGCAAGAAGAGGCGGGAGGCCTATGAGCAGTTCTTC.

Details on this clone: The junction and the germline gene differ at one end; a read error may be behind it. V usage is TRBV24-1 and J usage is TRBJ2-5; D is uncertain. CDR3 length equals 14 residues. The germline V gene has CDR1 KGHDR and CDR2 SFDVKD. The CDR3 nucleotides read TGTGCCACCAGTGACTTTGGAAGCCAAGAGGCCCAGTACTTC. This encodes CATSDFGSQEAQYF.

The V call is TRBV7-6, the J call TRBJ2-3, with D possibly matching TRBD2 (5 bases). The CDR3 spans 12 residues. Trimming shortened V by 5 bases and J by 3 bases, and 6 bases separated the two germline ends. CDR1 and CDR2 from the germline V gene are SGHVS and FNYEAQ. CDR3 protein: CASSRGTDTQYF. The CDR3 coding sequence is TGTGCCAGCAGCCGAGGGACAGATACGCAGTATTTT. Looking up the rest from reference TRBV7-6 and TRBJ2-3 gives the full variable domain: GAGVSQSPRYKVTKRGQDVALRCDPISGHVSLYWYRQALGQGPEFLTYFNYEAQQDKSGLPNDRFSAERPEGSISTLTIQRTEQRDSAMYRCASSRGTDTQYFGPGTRLTVL.

This chain's CDR3 is CASSQEGAAQPQHF. Written as DNA, the CDR3 is TGTGCCAGCAGCCAAGAGGGGGCGGCTCAGCCCCAGCATTTT. The V gene is TRBV3-1 (or the pseudogene TRBV3-2), the J gene TRBJ1-5; a weak D match, TRBD1 (6 bases). Germline CDR1 reads LGHDT; CDR2 reads YNNKEL (reference sequence). With 0 bases removed from V and 6 bases from J, the gap between germline ends came to 9 bases. This CDR3 is built from 14 residues.

This chain connects TRBV24-1 to TRBJ1-2; the match to TRBD1 covers 12 bases. This CDR3 is 13 amino acids long. V lost 7 bases to trimming and J lost 8 bases; unmatched junction nucleotides: 4. CDR1 and CDR2 (germline): KGHDR, SFDVKD. The CDR3 protein is CATRTGTGGGYTF. In DNA, the CDR3 is TGTGCCACCAGAACCGGGACAGGGGGCGGCTACACCTTC.

This clone was detected only once. The gene calls are TRBV28 and TRBJ2-3, with 14 bases that match TRBD2. This CDR3 contains 17 residues. Germline lookup yields CDR1 MDHEN and CDR2 SYDVKM. Germline trimming cut 3 bases from V and 1 base from J; bases unmatched to any gene: 3. This CDR3 reads CASSLGLAGAGTDTQYF. CDR3 DNA sequence: TGTGCCAGCAGTTTGGGACTAGCGGGAGCAGGCACAGATACGCAGTATTTT.

The chain is built from TRBV28 and TRBJ1-5; 8 bases line up with TRBD1. This CDR3 spans 19 amino acids. The germline CDR1 and CDR2 sequences are MDHEN and SYDVKM. J gave up 2 bases and V 2 bases, and 14 bases lay outside the gene matches. CDR3 DNA sequence: TGTGCCAGCAGTTTAGTCCTGTTCCAGGGGGCAATCGGCAATCAGCCCCAGCATTTT. Its protein is CASSLVLFQGAIGNQPQHF.

The rearrangement joins TRBV10-1 to TRBJ2-1; D perhaps matches TRBD1 (5 bases). V lost 0 bases to trimming and J lost 10 bases, with 10 bases between them. Germline CDR1 WNHNN, CDR2 SYGVQD (reference sequence). The CDR3 consists of 13 residues. CDR3 sequence reads: CASSESPPGEQFF. CDR3 nucleotide sequence: TGCGCCAGCAGTGAGTCACCCCCAGGGGAGCAGTTCTTC.

The rearrangement joins TRBV10-2 to TRBJ1-1; 7 bases are a match to TRBD1. V lost 0 bases and J lost 5; bases outside the gene matches: 3. Germline values: CDR1 WSHSY, CDR2 SAAADI. The CDR3 is 14 residues long. The CDR3 DNA follows: TGCGCCAGCAGTGAGTCGACAGGGATGACTGAAGCTTTCTTT. This codes for CASSESTGMTEAFF.

The V gene is TRBV27, the J gene TRBJ2-1; TRBD2 matches at 9 bases. Trimming at V came to 5 bases and at J to 4 bases, leaving 9 bases not matched to a gene. The CDR3 length is 16 residues. Germline values: CDR1 MNHEY, CDR2 SMNVEV (reference sequence). Written as DNA, the CDR3 is TGTGCCAGCAGTCAGGCGGGAGGGGGCAATTACAATGAGCAGTTCTTC. It codes for CASSQAGGGNYNEQFF.

The chain employs TRBV13 and TRBJ2-7; 11 nucleotides agree with TRBD2. V was clipped by 1 base and J by 7 bases; unmatched bases: 9. Germline CDR1 PRHDT, CDR2 FYEKMQ (reference sequence). The CDR3 length is 16 residues. The CDR3 nucleotides read TGTGCCAGCAGCTTAGAGTATCTAGCGGGAGGTAGGGAGCAGTACTTC. As protein: CASSLEYLAGGREQYF.